A single sample gave rise to the 30 T cell receptor beta chains below, sequenced in a study of T-cell memory formation after mild COVID-19. TCRdb re-analysed the 5' RACE reads in MiXCR, keeping a single row per CDR3 protein. The sample contains 250,000 to 300,000 distinct CDR3 sequences, 15% of which appear only once. Sequencing used PBMCs or a T cell subset sorted from them (not recorded which). These receptors all come from a man aged 18 to 29 who had mild COVID-19 (a few samples of this study predate the infection). Cell type and time point are not known.

The genes are TRBV13 and TRBJ1-6; possibly TRBD1 for D (5 bases). The germline V gene encodes CDR1 PRHDT and CDR2 FYEKMQ (reference sequence). V lost 4 bases and J lost 9, with 10 bases in between. There are 13 residues in the CDR3. The CDR3 sequence: CASSSRDPSPLHF. The CDR3 DNA is TGTGCCAGCAGCTCCCGGGACCCTTCACCCCTCCACTTT.

V and J are TRBV12-3 or TRBV12-4 and TRBJ2-1, with D possibly TRBD2 on 6 matching bases. V was trimmed by 5 bases and J by 4 bases, leaving 15 bases between them. The CDR3 is made up of 15 amino acids. For the CDR3, the DNA is TGTGCCAGCAGTATTAATAGCGGCGCTTACAATGAGCAGTTCTTC. As protein: CASSINSGAYNEQFF.

V and J are TRBV5-1 and TRBJ2-5; 9 nucleotides line up with TRBD2. Looked up from germline, CDR1 is SGHRS and CDR2 is YFSETQ. The CDR3 runs to 16 residues. The ends lost 0 bases at V and 7 bases at J; junction bases unmatched: 10. This CDR3 is CASSLEAGGFVGTQYF. CDR3 coding DNA: TGCGCCAGCAGCTTGGAAGCGGGGGGATTCGTTGGGACCCAGTACTTC.

This chain joins TRBV4-1 and TRBJ1-1; 8 bases fit TRBD1. Trimming cost V 1 base and J 4 bases; bases outside gene matches: 8. Germline CDR1 is MGHRA and CDR2 is YSYEKL. This CDR3 has 16 residues. CDR3 nucleotides: TGCGCCAGCAGCCAAGTGGCCAGGGGGCGACTCACTGAAGCTTTCTTT. It yields the protein CASSQVARGRLTEAFF.

The chain links TRBV27 to TRBJ1-1, with 7 bases that match TRBD1. This CDR3 comprises 9 residues. The germline CDR1 and CDR2 sequences are MNHEY and SMNVEV (reference sequence). This CDR3 reads CSQGAEAFF. The CDR3 DNA sequence: TGTTCCCAGGGGGCTGAAGCTTTCTTT.

The V and J genes are TRBV9 and TRBJ1-5; D not resolved. Between the trimmed V and J ends, which lost 4 bases and 6 bases, there was a span of 14 bases. The germline V gene has CDR1 SGDLS and CDR2 YYNGEE. The CDR3 consists of 14 residues. Here the CDR3 DNA reads TGTGCCAGCAGCACCCGTGGGATTGGTCAGCCCCAGCATTTT. Translating gives CASSTRGIGQPQHF.

The table lists this clonotype with a few counts. This chain connects TRBV7-8 to TRBJ2-7; 8 nucleotides align to TRBD2. The length of the CDR3 is 14 residues. With 5 bases clipped from V and 4 bases from J, the junction kept 7 bases outside the gene matches. CDR1 SGHVS and CDR2 FQNEAQ come from the germline V gene. The CDR3 sequence is CASSPREGPYEQYV. The CDR3 DNA reads TGTGCCAGCAGCCCACGGGAGGGCCCGTACGAGCAGTACGTC.

The chain employs TRBV9 and TRBJ2-3, with D possibly TRBD2 on 6 matching bases. CDR1 and CDR2 from the germline V gene are SGDLS and YYNGEE. V lost 2 bases and J lost 2, with 15 bases in between. This CDR3 is built from 16 residues. The CDR3 reads CASSVGSGDSTDTQYF. The CDR3 DNA sequence: TGTGCCAGCAGCGTGGGGTCTGGGGACTCCACAGATACGCAGTATTTT.

The CDR3 protein is CAISEQAGNTEAFF. The CDR3 nucleotides read TGTGCCATCAGTGAACAGGCCGGGAACACTGAAGCTTTCTTT. This sequence joins TRBV10-3 and TRBJ1-1; the D gene is possibly TRBD1 (5 bases). The CDR3 totals 14 residues. Germline CDR1 reads ENHRY; CDR2 reads SYGVKD. V was cut by 3 bases and J by 1 base, with 9 bases left in between.

This clonotype was picked up a small number of times. V gene TRBV12-3 or TRBV12-4 combines with J gene TRBJ1-2, with D uncertain. Trimming left V 5 bases short and J 2 bases short, with 15 bases between. This CDR3 has 15 residues. The CDR3 loop reads CASSPRWNSNYGYTF. The CDR3 DNA follows: TGTGCCAGCAGTCCCCGTTGGAACAGCAACTATGGCTACACCTTC.

In its sample, this clonotype was seen a few times. The chain carries TRBV7-3 and TRBJ2-3; D remains ambiguous. The CDR3 spans 14 residues. Trimming stripped 2 bases from V and 2 bases from J, with 8 bases between. CDR1 is SGHTA and CDR2 is FQGTGA in the germline V gene. The CDR3 nucleotides are TGTGCCAGCAGCTTATCGCGAGACACAGATACGCAGTATTTT. Translation: CASSLSRDTDTQYF.

This clonotype was seen more than once but under ten times. The chain uses TRBV12-3 or TRBV12-4 and TRBJ1-1; possibly TRBD1 for D (5 bases). V gave up 3 bases and J gave up 2 bases, with 10 bases separating them. The CDR3 has 14 residues. The CDR3 DNA sequence: TGTGCCAGCAGTTTCAAAGGGGCCAACACTGAAGCTTTCTTT. Its translation is CASSFKGANTEAFF.

This clonotype showed up just a few times. The chain couples TRBV5-1 to TRBJ1-2, with 7 bases matching TRBD1. The V and J ends lost 4 bases and 1 base, in that order; junction bases with no gene match: 10. The CDR3 runs 16 residues. Per the germline V gene, CDR1 is SGHRS and CDR2 is YFSETQ. The CDR3 loop is CASSPRGQEINYGYTF. The CDR3 DNA reads as TGCGCCAGCAGCCCAAGAGGACAGGAAATTAACTATGGCTACACCTTC.

This rearrangement joins TRBV7-2 to TRBJ2-3; tentative D call: TRBD1 (5 bases). The CDR3 has 15 amino acids. V was shortened by 6 bases and J by 1 base, with 14 bases between the two germline ends. Per germline, CDR1 SGHTA and CDR2 FQGNSA. As DNA, the CDR3 is TGTGCCAGCAGTCCCGCCAGGGATCGCACAGATACGCAGTATTTT. Translation gives CASSPARDRTDTQYF.

This clonotype occurred many times. One end of the junction does not line up with germline, which may come from a read error. The chain uses TRBV11-3 and TRBJ2-1; no firm D call. Germline assignment: CDR1 SGHNT and CDR2 YENEEA. CDR3 length equals 17 residues. The CDR3 protein is CASSVELGISSYNEQFF. The CDR3 nucleotides read TGTGCCAGCAGCGTAGAGCTTGGGATCAGCTCCTACAATGAGCAGTTCTTC.

The V gene is TRBV4-3, the J gene TRBJ2-3; a possible D gene is TRBD2 (5 bases). CDR3 length equals 16 residues. Between the trimmed V and J ends, which lost 3 bases and 0 bases, there was a span of 13 bases. Germline lookup yields CDR1 LGHNA and CDR2 YSLEER. The CDR3 sequence is CASSQYSGGSTDTQYF. The CDR3, as DNA: TGCGCCAGCAGCCAGTATTCGGGCGGGAGCACAGATACGCAGTATTTT.

The table lists this clonotype with a few counts. The V call is TRBV29-1, the J call TRBJ2-7, with TRBD1 identical over 7 bases. Germline V gene lookup returns CDR1 SQVTM and CDR2 ANQGSEA. V lost 5 bases and J lost 1; bases outside the gene matches: 8. The CDR3 loop spans 14 amino acids. CDR3 sequence reads: CSVTQGWESYEQYF. The CDR3 DNA is TGCAGCGTTACACAGGGGTGGGAGTCCTACGAGCAGTACTTC.

The chain joins TRBV5-1 to TRBJ2-2; 8 bases agree with TRBD2. The germline gives CDR1 SGHRS, CDR2 YFSETQ. The length of the CDR3 is 15 residues. With 4 bases clipped from V and 5 bases from J, the junction kept 7 bases outside the gene matches. The CDR3 DNA reads TGCGCCAGCAGCGTCGGCGGGGGGCCGACCGGGGAGCTGTTTTTT. This codes for CASSVGGGPTGELFF.

This clonotype has just a few counts. The chain carries TRBV20-1 and TRBJ1-2, with D tentatively TRBD1 (5 bases). The CDR3 has 15 residues. Germline V gene data show CDR1 as DFQATT and CDR2 as SNEGSKA (reference sequence). Trimming pared 5 bases from V and 6 bases from J, leaving 22 bases between. The CDR3 here is CSAPERGRAVNGYTF. CDR3 bases: TGCAGTGCTCCCGAGAGGGGACGTGCGGTTAATGGCTACACCTTC.

In this sample, this clonotype turned up a few times. The V gene is TRBV20-1, the J gene TRBJ1-1; D is unclear. Germline V CDR1 and CDR2: DFQATT, SNEGSKA (reference sequence). V lost 6 bases and J 7 bases, leaving 18 bases between the germline ends. This CDR3 has 13 amino acids. The CDR3 nucleotides are TGCAGTGCCACGGCCGTAACAACGATTGAAGCTTTCTTT. Translated, it gives CSATAVTTIEAFF.

Only a few counts were recorded for this clonotype. The rearrangement uses TRBV11-2 and TRBJ1-1; TRBD1 is a possible D gene (6 bases). The CDR3 runs to 14 residues. Deletions cut 3 bases from V and 4 bases from J, with 12 bases between. From germline, CDR1 is SGHAT and CDR2 FQNNGV. CDR3 sequence reads: CASSLWGLGTEAFF. In nucleotides, the CDR3 is TGTGCCAGCAGCTTGTGGGGGCTAGGCACTGAAGCTTTCTTT.

This chain links TRBV7-8 with TRBJ2-7, with D uncertain. Deletions cut 1 base from V and 4 bases from J, with 11 bases between. Germline assignment: CDR1 SGHVS and CDR2 FQNEAQ. The CDR3 totals 14 residues. The CDR3 spells CASSLGSRMYEQYV. The CDR3 nucleotides are TGTGCCAGCAGCTTAGGTTCGCGGATGTACGAGCAGTACGTC.

This clonotype appeared a few times. The chain links TRBV5-1 to TRBJ1-4; D unresolved. The V gene lost 3 bases and the J gene lost 8 bases, with 17 bases spanning the gap. Germline-derived CDR1 and CDR2 are SGHRS and YFSETQ. The CDR3 covers 15 residues. In DNA form, the CDR3 reads TGCGCCAGCAGCTCTTCCGGGCCCCTGGGGGAAAAACTGTTTTTT. Translating it yields CASSSSGPLGEKLFF.

V usage is TRBV27 and J usage is TRBJ2-3, with unresolved D. This CDR3 comprises 14 residues. V lost 5 bases to trimming and J lost 1 base, with 10 bases between them. Germline V gene lookup returns CDR1 MNHEY and CDR2 SMNVEV (reference sequence). CDR3 loop: CASSTASGTDTQYF. Here the CDR3 DNA reads TGTGCCAGCAGTACTGCGTCCGGCACAGATACGCAGTATTTT.

This clonotype was counted a few times. V is TRBV2 and J is TRBJ1-2, with D perhaps TRBD1 (5 bases). Germline V lookup: CDR1 SNHLY, CDR2 FYNNEI. Trimming shortened V by 1 base and J by 2 bases, and 8 bases separated the two germline ends. This CDR3 is built from 14 residues. CDR3 coding DNA: TGTGCCAGCAGTGAAGTGGGACGGAACTATGGCTACACCTTC. This sequence encodes CASSEVGRNYGYTF.

This clonotype has just a few counts. V usage is TRBV9 and J usage is TRBJ1-1; D not resolved. Trimming removed 0 bases from V and 0 bases from J, with 6 bases in between. The CDR3 has 14 amino acids. The V gene's germline CDR1 is SGDLS and CDR2 YYNGEE. The CDR3 DNA is TGTGCCAGCAGCGTAGGGAACATGAACACTGAAGCTTTCTTT. As protein: CASSVGNMNTEAFF. Together with reference TRBV9 and TRBJ1-1, the CDR3 gives the full variable domain: DSGVTQTPKHLITATGQRVTLRCSPRSGDLSVYWYQQSLDQGLQFLIQYYNGEERAKGNILERFSAQQFPDLHSELNLSSLELGDSALYFCASSVGNMNTEAFFGQGTRLTVV.

The rearrangement uses TRBV5-1 and TRBJ1-6; 11 bases agree with TRBD1. The CDR3 has 16 residues. CDR1 is SGHRS, CDR2 YFSETQ, per germline. After removal of 3 bases from V and 5 bases from J, the junction contained 4 bases not matched to a gene. CDR3 sequence (DNA): TGCGCCAGCAGCTCGGGGACAGGGGGAAATAATTCACCCCTCCACTTT. It codes for CASSSGTGGNNSPLHF.

The V call is TRBV27, the J call TRBJ2-1, with D hard to call. CDR1 is MNHEY, CDR2 SMNVEV, per germline (reference sequence). The CDR3 is 14 residues long. V shed 3 bases and J shed 5 bases, with 11 bases lying between them. The CDR3, as DNA: TGTGCCAGCAGTTTTCAGTTTAGCCACAATGAGCAGTTCTTC. Translated: CASSFQFSHNEQFF.

The V gene is TRBV5-1, the J gene TRBJ1-4; D call uncertain. Trimming pared 0 bases from V and 5 bases from J, leaving 11 bases between. The CDR3 runs to 15 residues. Germline V gene sequence: CDR1 SGHRS, CDR2 YFSETQ. CDR3 sequence reads: CASSLETGSNEKLFF. The CDR3 region has the DNA TGCGCCAGCAGCTTGGAAACCGGTTCCAATGAAAAACTGTTTTTT.

The table lists this clonotype with a few counts. The chain employs TRBV7-2 and TRBJ2-5; 13 positions match TRBD2. In germline, CDR1 is SGHTA, CDR2 FQGNSA. V shed 5 bases and J 2 bases; nucleotides not matched to a gene: 8. The CDR3 totals 17 residues. The CDR3 sequence is CASSKTSGGALQETQYF. CDR3 in DNA: TGTGCCAGCAGCAAAACTAGCGGGGGGGCACTACAAGAGACCCAGTACTTC.